This record covers a single T cell receptor beta chain. Only in-frame clones appear in the TCRdb table, and some are missing; sequencing was by immunoSEQ multiplex PCR. The table lists tens of thousands of clones, 91% of them singletons. The data originate from a study of T cell changes during pregnancy in multiple sclerosis. Germline lookup yields CDR1 SGHTA and CDR2 FQGNSA. This CDR3 comprises 14 residues. With 5 bases removed from V and 2 bases from J, the gap between germline ends came to 12 bases. The clonotype comes from a female donor in good health, enrolled as a control in a pregnancy study. The material was peripheral blood, obtained after pregnancy. V gene TRBV7-2 combines with J gene TRBJ1-1; a possible D gene is TRBD1 (5 bases). For the CDR3, the DNA is TGTGCCAGCAGCCGTTCACAGGTAAACACTGAAGCTTTCTTT. Translation: CASSRSQVNTEAFF. The full variable domain, with the rest looked up from reference TRBV7-2 and TRBJ1-1, is GAGVSQSPSNKVTEKGKDVELRCDPISGHTALYWYRQSLGQGLEFLIYFQGNSAPDKSGLPSDRFSAERTGGSVSTLTIQRTQQEDSAVYLCASSRSQVNTEAFFGQGTRLTVV.